The 26 T cell receptor beta chains reported below all come from one sample, sequenced in a study of identical twins. TCRdb reprocessed the 5' RACE reads via MiXCR and lists one record per CDR3 protein. In the table there are some 790,000 distinct CDR3 sequences, around a sixth of which are singletons. The data were also submitted as part of a second study, on T cells expressing NK-cell markers.

The material sequenced was PBMCs. The receptors originated from a woman aged 18-29 years in good health.

The chain is built from TRBV7-2 and TRBJ1-3; a possible D gene is TRBD1 (5 bases). This CDR3 has 15 amino acids. V was trimmed by 1 base and J by 2 bases, leaving 9 bases between them. CDR1 is SGHTA, CDR2 FQGNSA, per germline. CDR3 DNA sequence: TGTGCCAGCAGCTTAGAGTCGGGGGCTGGAAACACCATATATTTT. As protein: CASSLESGAGNTIYF.

This clonotype was seen only a few times. The CDR3 loop is CASSQGMRSEAFF. CDR3 DNA: TGTGCCAGCAGCCAGGGTATGAGGTCTGAAGCTTTCTTT. This chain uses TRBV7-2 with TRBJ1-1, with D tentatively TRBD1 (5 bases). The CDR3 loop spans 13 amino acids. The V and J ends lost 5 bases and 6 bases respectively, with 13 bases between them. Germline CDR1 SGHTA, CDR2 FQGNSA.

There are a few counts of this clonotype. The chain links TRBV5-6 to TRBJ1-1; a weak D match, TRBD1 (6 bases). Trimming shortened V by 4 bases and J by 8 bases, and 12 bases separated the two germline ends. Germline V gives CDR1 SGHDT, CDR2 YYEEEE. The CDR3 runs to 12 residues. The CDR3 region is CASSATGGEAFF. DNA of the CDR3: TGTGCCAGCAGCGCCACCGGGGGCGAAGCTTTCTTT.

This clonotype was seen many times. This chain connects TRBV12-3 or TRBV12-4 to TRBJ2-5; D gene unclear. This CDR3 region has 10 residues. The germline V and J ends were trimmed by 7 bases and 5 bases, with 5 bases remaining between them. The CDR3, as DNA: TGTGCCAGCAAAGGGGAGACCCAGTACTTC. Translating it yields CASKGETQYF.

V usage is TRBV25-1 and J usage is TRBJ2-5, with 8 bases lining up with TRBD1. Germline V gene data show CDR1 as MGHDK and CDR2 as SYGVNS. This CDR3 spans 16 amino acids. The V segment lost 7 bases and the J segment 6 bases; nucleotides outside the gene matches: 16. This CDR3 is CASTPRTGFIGKTQYF. The CDR3 bases are TGTGCCAGCACACCTAGGACAGGGTTCATCGGAAAGACCCAGTACTTC.

This chain connects TRBV3-1 to TRBJ2-7; 7 bases align to TRBD2. CDR1 and CDR2 from the germline V gene are LGHDT and YNNKEL (reference sequence). This CDR3 is built from 14 residues. With V trimmed by 4 bases and J by 2 bases, 5 bases remained unmatched. The CDR3 reads CASSREGSTYEQYF. Here the CDR3 DNA reads TGTGCCAGCAGCCGGGAGGGGTCTACCTACGAGCAGTACTTC.

This clonotype appeared a few times. The J gene is TRBJ1-2, the V gene TRBV5-1; 9 bases are a match to TRBD1. The length of the CDR3 is 14 residues. CDR1 is SGHRS, CDR2 YFSETQ, per germline. The V and J ends lost 4 bases and 4 bases, in that order; junction bases with no gene match: 5. CDR3 loop: CASSTGQGTYGYTF. DNA for the CDR3: TGCGCCAGCAGCACAGGACAGGGGACCTATGGCTACACCTTC.

This clonotype was counted between two and nine times. The J gene is TRBJ2-2, the V gene TRBV29-1; the D gene is possibly TRBD2 (5 bases). Germline V CDR1 and CDR2: SQVTM, ANQGSEA. The CDR3 consists of 14 residues. The V and J ends lost 7 bases and 7 bases respectively, with 19 bases between them. The CDR3 spells CSATQSTRVGELFF. The CDR3 nucleotides are TGCAGCGCTACCCAAAGTACTAGAGTCGGGGAGCTGTTTTTT.

V and J are TRBV19 and TRBJ1-2; D not resolved. The CDR3 spans 11 residues. Trimming shortened V by 5 bases and J by 9 bases, and 10 bases separated the two germline ends. Germline CDR1 is LNHDA and CDR2 is SQIVND (reference sequence). The CDR3 bases are TGTGCCAGTAGTTTCAGCTGGCGCTACACCTTC. Translating it yields CASSFSWRYTF. The complete variable domain, with remaining parts taken from reference TRBV19 and TRBJ1-2, reads DGGITQSPKYLFRKEGQNVTLSCEQNLNHDAMYWYRQDPGQGLRLIYYSQIVNDFQKGDIAEGYSVSREKKESFPLTVTSAQKNPTAFYLCASSFSWRYTFGSGTRLTVV.

This chain joins TRBV20-1 and TRBJ2-3, with 7 positions matching TRBD2. Germline V gives CDR1 DFQATT, CDR2 SNEGSKA (reference sequence). This CDR3 spans 16 amino acids. V shed 3 bases, J shed 2 bases, and the junction held 11 bases outside the gene matches. The CDR3: CSARPRRGTITDTQYF. Here the CDR3 DNA reads TGCAGTGCTAGGCCTCGCCGGGGGACTATCACAGATACGCAGTATTTT.

CDR3 loop: CASSPQIVATGELFF. For the CDR3, the DNA is TGTGCCAGCAGTCCCCAAATAGTCGCGACCGGGGAGCTGTTTTTT. The genes are TRBV12-3 or TRBV12-4 and TRBJ2-2; D is unresolved. V lost 5 bases, J lost 5 bases, and 15 bases lay in between. There are 15 residues in the CDR3.

The table lists this clonotype with a few counts. The chain carries TRBV7-9 and TRBJ1-1; 10 bases line up with TRBD1. CDR3 length: 15 residues. Germline CDR1 reads SEHNR; CDR2 reads FQNEAQ (reference sequence). Trimming at V came to 4 bases and at J to 0 bases, leaving 2 bases not matched to a gene. The CDR3 coding sequence is TGTGCCAGCAGCTCCGGACAGGGGGTGAACACTGAAGCTTTCTTT. Translated, it gives CASSSGQGVNTEAFF.

This chain uses TRBV5-1 with TRBJ1-6; D perhaps matches TRBD1 (6 bases). Germline V lookup: CDR1 SGHRS, CDR2 YFSETQ. The V gene lost 0 bases and the J gene lost 0 bases, with 13 bases spanning the gap. CDR3 length equals 18 residues. CDR3 nucleotide sequence: TGCGCCAGCAGCTTGGTGGGTCAGGGGCGCTCCTATAATTCACCCCTCCACTTT. Its protein is CASSLVGQGRSYNSPLHF.

The sample holds a few counts of this clonotype. The V gene is TRBV20-1, the J gene TRBJ1-1, with a tentative D call TRBD1 (6 bases). V lost 5 bases to trimming and J lost 7 bases, with 11 bases between them. Germline V CDR1 and CDR2: DFQATT, SNEGSKA (reference sequence). This CDR3 contains 11 residues. The CDR3: CSADRTVEAFF. The DNA for the CDR3 is TGCAGTGCTGACCGGACAGTTGAAGCTTTCTTT.

V gene TRBV29-1 combines with J gene TRBJ2-7; 7 bases are shared with TRBD1. CDR1 is SQVTM, CDR2 ANQGSEA, per germline. This CDR3 spans 12 amino acids. With 8 bases clipped from V and 6 bases from J, the junction kept 10 bases outside the gene matches. The CDR3 sequence: CSPGKGAFEQYF. In nucleotides, the CDR3 is TGCAGCCCCGGGAAGGGGGCTTTCGAGCAGTACTTC.

The J gene is TRBJ2-7, the V gene TRBV2; no clear D gene. The V end was cut by 6 bases, the J end by 2 bases, with 11 bases between. Germline CDR1 SNHLY, CDR2 FYNNEI. The length of the CDR3 is 13 residues. CDR3 residues: CASRQIPAYEQYF. The CDR3 DNA reads as TGTGCCAGCAGGCAGATCCCTGCCTACGAGCAGTACTTC.

The CDR3 region has the DNA TGCGCCAGCAGCCAACACCGAGGGGCCCACAATGAGCAGTTCTTC. Translation: CASSQHRGAHNEQFF. The V and J genes are TRBV4-3 and TRBJ2-1; D may correspond to TRBD1 or TRBD2 (5 bases each). Germline assignment: CDR1 LGHNA and CDR2 YSLEER. The CDR3 has 15 amino acids. With 2 bases removed from V and 5 bases from J, the gap between germline ends came to 13 bases.

The chain links TRBV5-4 to TRBJ2-3; 7 positions agree with TRBD2. The junction had 12 bases not matched to a gene; V was cut back by 4 bases and J by 1 base. From germline, CDR1 is SGHNT and CDR2 YYREEE (reference sequence). This CDR3 comprises 17 residues. CDR3 nucleotides: TGTGCCAGCAGCCCAGAATTACTAGCGACGCGCACAGATACGCAGTATTTT. Translating it yields CASSPELLATRTDTQYF.

The rearrangement joins TRBV19 to TRBJ2-1; D assignment may be TRBD1 or TRBD2 (5 bases each). V dropped 4 bases and J dropped 8 bases, with 18 bases sitting between them. Germline CDR1 LNHDA, CDR2 SQIVND (reference sequence). This CDR3 has 15 amino acids. The CDR3, as DNA: TGTGCCAGTAGTAGGGACCGGATGCTTATCGATGAGCAGTTCTTC. This gives the protein CASSRDRMLIDEQFF.

This chain uses TRBV7-8 with TRBJ2-6, with D unclear. CDR3 length: 16 amino acids. V lost 4 bases to trimming and J lost 1 base, with 11 bases between them. Germline V gene sequence: CDR1 SGHVS, CDR2 FQNEAQ. For the CDR3, the DNA is TGTGCCAGCAGCTCAGGACGGTTTTCTGGGGCCAACGTCCTGACTTTC. This translates into CASSSGRFSGANVLTF.

The V and J genes are TRBV7-2 and TRBJ2-7, with 7 bases lining up with TRBD2. The CDR3 is 15 residues long. V dropped 5 bases and J dropped 1; count of bases not matched to a gene: 8. The germline CDR1 and CDR2 sequences are SGHTA and FQGNSA. CDR3 amino acids: CASSPSAGVSYEQYF. The CDR3 nucleotides read TGTGCCAGCAGCCCCTCGGCGGGAGTATCCTACGAGCAGTACTTC.

The chain uses TRBV5-1 and TRBJ2-3; 14 positions match TRBD2. Looked up from germline, CDR1 is SGHRS and CDR2 is YFSETQ. V shed 4 bases and J 5 bases; nucleotides not matched to a gene: 6. The CDR3 totals 16 residues. CDR3: CASSPGLAGVKDTQYF. The CDR3 DNA reads as TGCGCCAGCAGCCCGGGACTAGCGGGGGTTAAAGATACGCAGTATTTT.

The chain recombines TRBV6-2 or TRBV6-3 with TRBJ1-5; D ambiguous. Germline assignment: CDR1 MNHEY and CDR2 SVGEGT. The length of the CDR3 is 12 residues. V was clipped by 6 bases and J by 7 bases, with 10 bases between them. The CDR3 nucleotides are TGTGCCAGCAGGAGGAGAGGACAGCCCCAGCATTTT. The encoded protein is CASRRRGQPQHF.

The V and J genes are TRBV14 and TRBJ2-1; D is unresolved. This CDR3 region has 12 residues. The germline V gene encodes CDR1 SGHDN and CDR2 FVKESK. Trimming took 2 bases from V and 14 from J, leaving 13 bases between them. CDR3 bases: TGTGCCAGCAGCCAAACGAGCCAGGCAGAGTTCTTC. The encoded protein is CASSQTSQAEFF.

The gene calls are TRBV5-1 and TRBJ1-1, with 9 positions matching TRBD1. The CDR3 has 14 amino acids. The germline CDR1 and CDR2 sequences are SGHRS and YFSETQ. The trim removed 4 bases at V and 5 bases at J, leaving 6 bases unmatched. Written as DNA, the CDR3 is TGCGCCAGCAGCGTGACAGGGGGTCAGACTGAAGCTTTCTTT. The encoded protein is CASSVTGGQTEAFF. The variable domain in full, completed from reference TRBV5-1 and TRBJ1-1, reads KAGVTQTPRYLIKTRGQQVTLSCSPISGHRSVSWYQQTPGQGLQFLFEYFSETQRNKGNFPGRFSGRQFSNSRSEMNVSTLELGDSALYLCASSVTGGQTEAFFGQGTRLTVV.

The genes are TRBV7-2 and TRBJ2-5; D perhaps matches TRBD2 (6 bases). The length of the CDR3 is 14 residues. Trimming pared 5 bases from V and 5 bases from J, leaving 15 bases between. Germline lookup yields CDR1 SGHTA and CDR2 FQGNSA. In DNA form, the CDR3 reads TGTGCCAGCAGCCGGATAGCGGCTGCGGAGACCCAGTACTTC. Amino acids: CASSRIAAAETQYF.